These 19 T cell receptor beta chains were all obtained from the same sample, sequenced in a study of beta chain features in type 1 diabetes. The study's findings and limits: Type 1 diabetes patients had moderately but significantly shorter TCRB CDR3s in all four CD4+ subsets.

Antigens of these TCRs are unknown. All of the isolated RNA was reverse transcribed, so expressed TCRB transcripts were sequenced. Here immunoSEQ multiplex PCR was the method, and the copy in TCRdb shows in-frame clones only, minus some. The sample gives 250,000 to 300,000 clones, around an eighth of which show up once; 0.017% is in the top ten. The sample comprised naive CD4+ T cells from blood. The source of these receptors is a man aged 25-40 years with type 1 diabetes.

This clone has a handful of counts. V and J are TRBV28 and TRBJ2-6, with D possibly TRBD2 on 6 matching bases. Trimming took 6 bases from V and 2 from J, leaving 14 bases between them. This CDR3 contains 16 residues. Germline CDR1 is MDHEN and CDR2 is SYDVKM. The CDR3 spells CASSTKRRAGANVLTF. As DNA, the CDR3 is TGTGCCAGCAGCACCAAACGGAGGGCTGGGGCCAACGTCCTGACTTTC.

This clone was picked up a small number of times. The gene calls are TRBV28 and TRBJ2-5; 7 bases map to TRBD2. Germline lookup yields CDR1 MDHEN and CDR2 SYDVKM. V shed 5 bases and J 5 bases; nucleotides not matched to a gene: 8. This CDR3 is 14 amino acids long. The CDR3 DNA reads as TGTGCCAGCAGTCAATGGACTAGTGGGGAGACCCAGTACTTC. Its protein is CASSQWTSGETQYF.

In its sample, this clone was seen a few times. This chain links TRBV19 with TRBJ1-5; a weak D match, TRBD1 (5 bases). CDR1 LNHDA and CDR2 SQIVND come from the germline V gene (reference sequence). Trimming shortened V by 5 bases and J by 2 bases, and 16 bases separated the two germline ends. The CDR3 extends over 16 amino acids. The CDR3 bases are TGTGCCAGTAGTGTCCGGGGGATTTTTGGCAATCAGCCCCAGCATTTT. Amino acids: CASSVRGIFGNQPQHF.

The V and J genes are TRBV6-1 and TRBJ1-5, with 7 bases matching TRBD1. CDR3 size: 13 residues. Germline CDR1 reads MNHNS; CDR2 reads SASEGT. The trim removed 8 bases at V and 4 bases at J, leaving 5 bases unmatched. CDR3 protein: CASSRGANQPQHF. CDR3 sequence (DNA): TGTGCCAGCTCCAGGGGGGCAAATCAGCCCCAGCATTTT.

The chain carries TRBV9 and TRBJ1-1, with 7 bases that match TRBD1. Germline trimming cut 0 bases from V and 3 bases from J; bases unmatched to any gene: 5. Germline assignment: CDR1 SGDLS and CDR2 YYNGEE. This CDR3 is 15 amino acids long. The CDR3 region is CASSVDVTGYTEAFF. The CDR3 nucleotides are TGTGCCAGCAGCGTAGATGTGACAGGGTACACTGAAGCTTTCTTT.

The V call is TRBV7-9, the J call TRBJ1-5; no reliable D call. The CDR3 is made up of 14 amino acids. The V and J ends lost 3 bases and 3 bases respectively, with 9 bases between them. CDR1 is SEHNR and CDR2 is FQNEAQ in the germline V gene (reference sequence). In nucleotides, the CDR3 is TGTGCCAGCAGCTTGGAAACAGTCAATCAGCCCCAGCATTTT. This sequence encodes CASSLETVNQPQHF. Variable domain in full (rest from reference TRBV7-9 and TRBJ1-5): DTGVSQNPRHKITKRGQNVTFRCDPISEHNRLYWYRQTLGQGPEFLTYFQNEAQLEKSRLLSDRFSAERPKGSFSTLEIQRTEQGDSAMYLCASSLETVNQPQHFGDGTRLSIL.

The chain is built from TRBV25-1 and TRBJ1-5; D call uncertain. Germline CDR1 is MGHDK and CDR2 is SYGVNS. This CDR3 contains 13 residues. The ends were cut back, 3 bases at V and 6 bases at J, with 9 bases in the middle. CDR3 residues: CASSDPSGQPQHF. In DNA, the CDR3 is TGTGCCAGCAGTGACCCTTCGGGTCAGCCCCAGCATTTT.

This clone came up a few times. This chain connects TRBV13 to TRBJ2-6; D is uncertain. CDR1 is PRHDT, CDR2 FYEKMQ, per germline (reference sequence). The CDR3 is 16 residues long. Trimming cost V 3 bases and J 0 bases, with 9 bases left between them. The chain's CDR3 is CASSFLPVSGANVLTF. The CDR3 nucleotides read TGTGCCAGCAGCTTCCTCCCGGTCTCTGGGGCCAACGTCCTGACTTTC. Complete variable domain (other parts from reference TRBV13 and TRBJ2-6): AAGVIQSPRHLIKEKRETATLKCYPIPRHDTVYWYQQGPGQDPQFLISFYEKMQSDKGSIPDRFSAQQFSDYHSELNMSSLELGDSALYFCASSFLPVSGANVLTFGAGSRLTVL.

DNA for the CDR3: TGCAGTGCTTACGTACAGGTTGGGGCTTTCTTT. This encodes CSAYVQVGAFF. J is TRBJ1-1 and V is TRBV20-1, with D possibly being TRBD1 (5 bases). V was trimmed by 5 bases and J by 11 bases, leaving 15 bases between them. Germline V gene lookup returns CDR1 DFQATT and CDR2 SNEGSKA (reference sequence). The CDR3 runs 11 residues.

A remark on this clone: A read error may produce the germline difference seen at one junction end. The CDR3: CASRLGQLAKNIQYF. CDR3 in DNA: TGTGCCAGCAGGTTAGGACAACTAGCCAAAAACATTCAGTACTTC. The chain uses TRBV7-2 and TRBJ2-4, with D maybe TRBD1 (5 bases). Germline V gene sequence: CDR1 SGHTA, CDR2 FQGNSA. The CDR3 spans 15 residues.

The chain employs TRBV5-1 and TRBJ2-5; perhaps TRBD2 as D (5 bases). Germline V lookup: CDR1 SGHRS, CDR2 YFSETQ. The V gene lost 5 bases and the J gene lost 1 base, with 12 bases spanning the gap. This CDR3 has 14 amino acids. As DNA, the CDR3 is TGCGCCAGCAGTCGTGAGGGCGTCCAAGAGACCCAGTACTTC. Protein sequence: CASSREGVQETQYF.

The rearrangement joins TRBV9 to TRBJ2-7; D is unclear. The ends were cut back, 0 bases at V and 3 bases at J, with 16 bases in the middle. CDR1 SGDLS and CDR2 YYNGEE come from the germline V gene. The CDR3 totals 16 residues. The CDR3 spells CASSVALEPPIYEQYF. DNA for the CDR3: TGTGCCAGCAGCGTAGCTCTAGAACCCCCGATCTACGAGCAGTACTTC. The full variable domain, with the rest looked up from reference TRBV9 and TRBJ2-7, is DSGVTQTPKHLITATGQRVTLRCSPRSGDLSVYWYQQSLDQGLQFLIQYYNGEERAKGNILERFSAQQFPDLHSELNLSSLELGDSALYFCASSVALEPPIYEQYFGPGTRLTVT.

J is TRBJ2-1 and V is TRBV19, with TRBD2 matching over 12 bases. From germline, CDR1 is LNHDA and CDR2 SQIVND (reference sequence). The V and J ends lost 8 bases and 7 bases, in that order; junction bases with no gene match: 12. The CDR3 is made up of 16 amino acids. Here the CDR3 reads CASSRAGTSGLNEQFF. For the CDR3, the DNA is TGTGCCAGTTCCCGCGCTGGGACTAGCGGGTTGAATGAGCAGTTCTTC.

This rearrangement joins TRBV18 to TRBJ2-1; 8 nucleotides agree with TRBD1. CDR3 length equals 15 residues. CDR1 KGHSH and CDR2 LQKENI come from the germline V gene. V was pared by 4 bases and J by 4 bases, with 6 bases of the junction left unmatched. The CDR3 sequence: CASSRGQGTYNEQFF. The CDR3 nucleotides read TGTGCCAGCTCACGCGGACAGGGCACATACAATGAGCAGTTCTTC.

The chain links TRBV5-1 to TRBJ2-7; 9 bases align to TRBD1. V trimming: 7 bases; J trimming: 5 bases; junction bases outside the gene matches: 10. This CDR3 spans 14 amino acids. The germline gives CDR1 SGHRS, CDR2 YFSETQ. The CDR3 nucleotides read TGCGCCAGCCGACAGGGACAGGGTGTCGACGAGCAGTACTTC. Its translation: CASRQGQGVDEQYF. The full variable domain, completed using reference TRBV5-1 and TRBJ2-7, is KAGVTQTPRYLIKTRGQQVTLSCSPISGHRSVSWYQQTPGQGLQFLFEYFSETQRNKGNFPGRFSGRQFSNSRSEMNVSTLELGDSALYLCASRQGQGVDEQYFGPGTRLTVT.

The CDR3 is CASSGTNTGELFF. The CDR3, as DNA: TGTGCCAGTAGCGGTACGAACACCGGGGAGCTGTTTTTT. V usage is TRBV19 and J usage is TRBJ2-2; unclear D gene. The CDR3 length is 13 residues. Germline assignment: CDR1 LNHDA and CDR2 SQIVND (reference sequence). Trimming stripped 6 bases from V and 0 bases from J, with 5 bases between. The whole variable domain, filled in from reference TRBV19 and TRBJ2-2, reads DGGITQSPKYLFRKEGQNVTLSCEQNLNHDAMYWYRQDPGQGLRLIYYSQIVNDFQKGDIAEGYSVSREKKESFPLTVTSAQKNPTAFYLCASSGTNTGELFFGEGSRLTVL.

This clone was observed a few times. The chain recombines TRBV18 with TRBJ2-7; 8 bases map to TRBD2. V shed 4 bases and J 0 bases; nucleotides not matched to a gene: 5. The CDR3 totals 15 residues. The germline gives CDR1 KGHSH, CDR2 LQKENI. This CDR3 is CASSRSGTSSYEQYF. Here the CDR3 DNA reads TGTGCCAGCTCACGCTCCGGGACTAGCTCCTACGAGCAGTACTTC.

The chain recombines TRBV19 with TRBJ2-7; 11 bases match TRBD2. This CDR3 is 13 amino acids long. V was pared by 0 bases and J by 12 bases, with 4 bases of the junction left unmatched. The germline V gene has CDR1 LNHDA and CDR2 SQIVND (reference sequence). The chain's CDR3 is CASSIELAGGLYF. The CDR3 nucleotides are TGTGCCAGTAGTATAGAGCTAGCGGGAGGCCTGTACTTC. The full variable domain, in which reference TRBV19 and TRBJ2-7 provide the parts outside the CDR3, is DGGITQSPKYLFRKEGQNVTLSCEQNLNHDAMYWYRQDPGQGLRLIYYSQIVNDFQKGDIAEGYSVSREKKESFPLTVTSAQKNPTAFYLCASSIELAGGLYFGPGTRLTVT.

This clone has only a few counts. V gene TRBV19 combines with J gene TRBJ1-5; 11 bases fit TRBD1. Germline CDR1 is LNHDA and CDR2 is SQIVND (reference sequence). V was clipped by 2 bases and J by 7 bases; unmatched bases: 4. The CDR3 is 15 residues long. CDR3 residues: CASSIRTGGGQPQHF. The DNA for the CDR3 is TGTGCCAGTAGTATACGGACAGGGGGCGGGCAGCCCCAGCATTTT.